The 16 T cell receptor beta chains given below trace back to one sample, sequenced in a study of blood T cell repertoires in COVID-19. Sequenced by immunoSEQ multiplex PCR; TCRdb stores in-frame clones only, minus some. The sample records roughly 230,000 clones, 65% to 85% being singletons. The sequenced sample was PBMCs or T cells enriched from blood (not recorded which). These receptors originate from a man in his fifties or sixties who had recovered from COVID-19.

The chain is built from TRBV12-5 and TRBJ1-1; 8 positions match TRBD1. Germline V gene data show CDR1 as LGHNT and CDR2 as FRNRAP. Trimming at V came to 5 bases and at J to 1 base, leaving 6 bases not matched to a gene. CDR3 length: 15 residues. Here the CDR3 DNA reads TGTGCTAGTGGTCGTTACACAGGGGGGAACACTGAAGCTTTCTTT. Translating it yields CASGRYTGGNTEAFF.

The J gene is TRBJ2-1, the V gene TRBV10-3; TRBD2 agrees at 12 bases. CDR3 size: 16 residues. The germline gives CDR1 ENHRY, CDR2 SYGVKD. The V gene end was trimmed by 6 bases and the J gene end by 8 bases; junction bases not matched to a gene: 11. CDR3 nucleotide sequence: TGTGCCATCAGCGGACTAGCGGGACAAAAAGGGGATGAGCAGTTCTTC. Its protein product is CAISGLAGQKGDEQFF.

J is TRBJ2-7 and V is TRBV10-2, with 9 bases that match TRBD2. The ends lost 10 bases at V and 0 bases at J; junction bases unmatched: 13. In germline, CDR1 is WSHSY, CDR2 SAAADI. The length of the CDR3 is 16 residues. The CDR3 region is CATKLTSGPSSYEQYF. The CDR3 DNA reads as TGCGCCACTAAGCTGACTAGCGGTCCAAGCTCCTACGAGCAGTACTTC.

The chain employs TRBV7-3 and TRBJ2-7; D remains unclear. In germline, CDR1 is SGHTA, CDR2 FQGTGA. The V gene lost 1 base and the J gene lost 1 base, with 14 bases spanning the gap. The CDR3 is made up of 16 amino acids. The CDR3 protein is CASSLSGHTRSYEQYF. The CDR3 DNA is TGTGCCAGCAGCTTAAGTGGGCACACAAGATCCTACGAGCAGTACTTC.

V and J are TRBV6-2 or TRBV6-3 and TRBJ1-5; D is uncertain. The germline V gene has CDR1 MNHEY and CDR2 SVGEGT. This CDR3 is built from 16 residues. V was shortened by 5 bases and J by 3 bases, with 17 bases between the two germline ends. As DNA, the CDR3 is TGTGCCAGCAGTGCGTTTGTGGGGAGTCCCAATCAGCCCCAGCATTTT. Its protein is CASSAFVGSPNQPQHF.

The chain joins TRBV20-1 to TRBJ2-5; weak D call: TRBD2 (5 bases). Germline V CDR1 and CDR2: DFQATT, SNEGSKA (reference sequence). Trimming took 7 bases from V and 5 from J, leaving 11 bases between them. This CDR3 comprises 11 residues. The CDR3 nucleotides read TGCAGTGGGAGGCTCGAGGAGACCCAGTACTTC. As protein: CSGRLEETQYF.

This rearrangement joins TRBV6-5 to TRBJ2-7, with D maybe TRBD2 (5 bases). V lost 6 bases and J lost 3, with 15 bases in between. Germline loops: CDR1 MNHEY, CDR2 SVGAGI. The CDR3 is 14 amino acids. CDR3 region: CASSPLVSGYEQYF. DNA of the CDR3: TGTGCCAGCAGCCCCTTGGTGAGCGGCTACGAGCAGTACTTC.

J is TRBJ2-3 and V is TRBV7-2, with TRBD2 identical over 13 bases. The CDR3 totals 15 residues. V lost 5 bases, J lost 5 bases, and 4 bases stayed unmatched. From germline, CDR1 is SGHTA and CDR2 FQGNSA. CDR3 sequence reads: CASSPGLAGKDTQYF. The DNA for the CDR3 is TGTGCCAGCAGCCCGGGACTAGCGGGAAAAGATACGCAGTATTTT.

The chain couples TRBV7-9 to TRBJ1-3; a weak D match, TRBD1 (6 bases). CDR3 length: 15 residues. The germline V and J ends were trimmed by 1 base and 5 bases, with 12 bases remaining between them. The V gene's germline CDR1 is SEHNR and CDR2 FQNEAQ (reference sequence). CDR3 nucleotides: TGTGCCAGCAGCTTAGAGGGCGGGGGCCGAAACACCATATATTTT. It specifies CASSLEGGGRNTIYF.

The chain links TRBV6-2 or TRBV6-3 to TRBJ2-7; TRBD2 aligns across 14 bases. V lost 4 bases to trimming and J lost 4 bases; unmatched junction nucleotides: 6. CDR3 size: 16 residues. Germline CDR1 reads MNHEY; CDR2 reads SVGEGT. CDR3 loop: CASSSPGTSGGYEQYF. In DNA form, the CDR3 reads TGTGCCAGCAGTTCACCCGGGACTAGCGGGGGTTACGAGCAGTACTTC.

This clone appeared once. The chain uses TRBV28 and TRBJ1-4; the match to TRBD1 covers 8 bases. The CDR3 covers 15 residues. From germline, CDR1 is MDHEN and CDR2 SYDVKM. The junction had 11 bases not matched to a gene; V was cut back by 6 bases and J by 8 bases. The CDR3 loop reads CASSPNGQGGEKLFF. The CDR3 coding sequence is TGTGCCAGCAGCCCCAATGGACAGGGAGGGGAAAAACTGTTTTTT.

The V and J genes are TRBV3-1 (or the pseudogene TRBV3-2) and TRBJ2-3; TRBD1 agrees at 9 bases. The CDR3 is 16 amino acids. Germline trimming cut 2 bases from V and 4 bases from J; bases unmatched to any gene: 7. Germline assignment: CDR1 LGHDT and CDR2 YNNKEL (reference sequence). As DNA, the CDR3 is TGTGCCAGCAGCCAAATCCGGGACAGGGTCCCAGATACGCAGTATTTT. Amino acid sequence: CASSQIRDRVPDTQYF.

In DNA, the CDR3 is TGTGCCAGCAGCTCACAGGGTTACACTGAAGCTTTCTTT. It yields the protein CASSSQGYTEAFF. V usage is TRBV5-5 and J usage is TRBJ1-1, with D possibly TRBD1 on 6 matching bases. V dropped 3 bases and J dropped 3 bases, with 9 bases sitting between them. Germline CDR1 and CDR2: SGHKS and YYEKEE (reference sequence). This CDR3 has 13 amino acids.

The chain uses TRBV3-1 (or the pseudogene TRBV3-2) and TRBJ1-2; D ambiguous. The germline V gene encodes CDR1 LGHDT and CDR2 YNNKEL (reference sequence). The CDR3 covers 13 residues. V gave up 0 bases and J gave up 4 bases, with 6 bases separating them. CDR3 in amino acids: CASSQEGSYGYTF. The CDR3, as DNA: TGTGCCAGCAGCCAAGAGGGCAGCTATGGCTACACCTTC.

V is TRBV15 and J is TRBJ2-5; D perhaps matches TRBD1 (6 bases). Germline values: CDR1 LNHNV, CDR2 YYDKDF (reference sequence). The CDR3 has 13 residues. The ends were cut back, 5 bases at V and 2 bases at J, with 9 bases in the middle. CDR3 bases: TGTGCCACCAGCCCGGACAGACAAGAGACCCAGTACTTC. It yields the protein CATSPDRQETQYF.

The V gene is TRBV2, the J gene TRBJ2-5; TRBD2 matches 10 bases. The CDR3 is made up of 15 amino acids. Germline CDR1 SNHLY, CDR2 FYNNEI. The trim removed 8 bases at V and 1 base at J, leaving 7 bases unmatched. The CDR3 spells CASGAGGPIQETQYF. The CDR3 coding sequence is TGTGCCAGCGGAGCGGGAGGGCCAATCCAAGAGACCCAGTACTTC.